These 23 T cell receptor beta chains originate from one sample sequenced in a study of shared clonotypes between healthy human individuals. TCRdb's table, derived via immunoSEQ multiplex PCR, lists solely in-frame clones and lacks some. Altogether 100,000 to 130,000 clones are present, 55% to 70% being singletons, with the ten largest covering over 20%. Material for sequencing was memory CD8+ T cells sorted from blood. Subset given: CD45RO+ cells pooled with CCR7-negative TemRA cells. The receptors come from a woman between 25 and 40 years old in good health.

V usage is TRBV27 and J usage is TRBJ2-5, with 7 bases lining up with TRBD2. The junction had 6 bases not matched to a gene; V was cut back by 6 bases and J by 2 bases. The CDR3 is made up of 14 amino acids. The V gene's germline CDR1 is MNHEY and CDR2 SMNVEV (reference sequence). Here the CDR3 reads CASSRRLAQETQYF. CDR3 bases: TGTGCCAGCAGCCGTAGACTAGCTCAAGAGACCCAGTACTTC.

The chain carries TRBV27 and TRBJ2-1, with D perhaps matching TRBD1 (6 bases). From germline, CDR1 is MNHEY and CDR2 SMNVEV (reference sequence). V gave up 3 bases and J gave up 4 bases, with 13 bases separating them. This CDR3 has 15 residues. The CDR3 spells CASSLTPGHYNEQFF. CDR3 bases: TGTGCCAGCAGTTTGACGCCGGGACATTACAATGAGCAGTTCTTC.

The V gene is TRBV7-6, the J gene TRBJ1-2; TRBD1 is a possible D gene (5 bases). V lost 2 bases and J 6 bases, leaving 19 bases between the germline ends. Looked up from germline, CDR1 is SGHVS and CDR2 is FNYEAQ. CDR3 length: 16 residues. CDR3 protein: CASSLLGWGSPDGYTF. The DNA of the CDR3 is TGTGCCAGCAGCTTACTGGGTTGGGGCAGCCCAGATGGCTACACCTTC.

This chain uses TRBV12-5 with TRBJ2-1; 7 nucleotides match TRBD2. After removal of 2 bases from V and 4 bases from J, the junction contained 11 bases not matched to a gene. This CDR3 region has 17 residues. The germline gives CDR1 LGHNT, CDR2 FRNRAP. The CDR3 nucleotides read TGTGCTAGTGGTTTGAGTCAGGTGGGAGGGCCATACAATGAGCAGTTCTTC. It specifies CASGLSQVGGPYNEQFF.

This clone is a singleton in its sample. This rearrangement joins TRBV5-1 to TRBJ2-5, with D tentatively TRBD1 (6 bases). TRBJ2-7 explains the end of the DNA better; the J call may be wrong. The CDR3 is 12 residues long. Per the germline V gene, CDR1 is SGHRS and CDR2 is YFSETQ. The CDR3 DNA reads TGCGCCAGCAGTCAAGGGGGACGCGAGCAGTACTTC. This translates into CASSQGGREQYF.

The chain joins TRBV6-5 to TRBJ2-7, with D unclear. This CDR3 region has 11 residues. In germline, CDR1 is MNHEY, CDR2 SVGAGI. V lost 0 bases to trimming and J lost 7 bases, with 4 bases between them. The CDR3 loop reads CASSYSGEQYF. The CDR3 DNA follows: TGTGCCAGCAGTTACTCCGGAGAGCAGTACTTC.

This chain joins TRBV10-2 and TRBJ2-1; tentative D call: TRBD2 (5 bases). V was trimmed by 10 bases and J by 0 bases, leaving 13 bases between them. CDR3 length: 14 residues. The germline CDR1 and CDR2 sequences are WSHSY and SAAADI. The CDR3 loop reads CATSDSISYNEQFF. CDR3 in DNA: TGCGCCACCTCGGACTCGATCTCCTACAATGAGCAGTTCTTC.

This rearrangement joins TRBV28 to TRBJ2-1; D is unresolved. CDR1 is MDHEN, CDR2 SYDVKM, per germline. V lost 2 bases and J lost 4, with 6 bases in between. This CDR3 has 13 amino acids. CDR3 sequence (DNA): TGTGCCAGCAGTTTAATTAATTACAATGAGCAGTTCTTC. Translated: CASSLINYNEQFF.

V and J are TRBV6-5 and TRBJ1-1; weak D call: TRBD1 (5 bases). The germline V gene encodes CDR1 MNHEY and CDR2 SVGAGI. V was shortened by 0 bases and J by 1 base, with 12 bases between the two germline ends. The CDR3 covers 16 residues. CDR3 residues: CASSYSWGTWNTEAFF. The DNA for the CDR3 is TGTGCCAGCAGTTACTCGTGGGGGACCTGGAACACTGAAGCTTTCTTT.

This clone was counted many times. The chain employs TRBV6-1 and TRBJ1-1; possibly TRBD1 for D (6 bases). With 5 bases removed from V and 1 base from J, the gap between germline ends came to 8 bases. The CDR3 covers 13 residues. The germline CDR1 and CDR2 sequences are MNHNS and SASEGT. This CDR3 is CASSNRENTEAFF. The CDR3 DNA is TGTGCCAGCAGTAACAGGGAGAACACTGAAGCTTTCTTT.

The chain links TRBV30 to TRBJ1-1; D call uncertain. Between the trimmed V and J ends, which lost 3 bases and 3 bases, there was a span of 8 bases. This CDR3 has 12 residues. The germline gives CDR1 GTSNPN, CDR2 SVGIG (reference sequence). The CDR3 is CAWSSTYTEAFF. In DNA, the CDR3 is TGTGCCTGGAGCAGTACTTACACTGAAGCTTTCTTT.

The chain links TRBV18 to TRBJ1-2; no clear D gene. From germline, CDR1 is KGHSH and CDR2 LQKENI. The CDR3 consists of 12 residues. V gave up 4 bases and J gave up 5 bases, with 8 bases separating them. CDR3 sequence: CASSRSLYGYTF. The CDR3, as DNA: TGTGCCAGCTCACGTTCTCTTTATGGCTACACCTTC.

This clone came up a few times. CDR3 bases: TGCAGCGTTGAATCCACCAACAGGGGGCAGGTCGGAGAGACCCAGTACTTC. It is translated as CSVESTNRGQVGETQYF. The chain combines TRBV29-1 with TRBJ2-5; 9 bases match TRBD1. Germline V CDR1 and CDR2: SQVTM, ANQGSEA. The J segment lost 4 bases and the V segment lost 2 bases, leaving 14 bases of the junction unmatched. The CDR3 runs to 17 residues.

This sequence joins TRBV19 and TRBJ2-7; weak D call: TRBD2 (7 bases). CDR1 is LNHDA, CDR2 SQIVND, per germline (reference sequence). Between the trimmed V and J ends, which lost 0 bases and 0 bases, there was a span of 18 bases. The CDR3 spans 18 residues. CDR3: CASSIDLGGGGNSYEQYF. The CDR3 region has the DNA TGTGCCAGTAGTATAGATCTAGGGGGGGGAGGCAACTCCTACGAGCAGTACTTC.

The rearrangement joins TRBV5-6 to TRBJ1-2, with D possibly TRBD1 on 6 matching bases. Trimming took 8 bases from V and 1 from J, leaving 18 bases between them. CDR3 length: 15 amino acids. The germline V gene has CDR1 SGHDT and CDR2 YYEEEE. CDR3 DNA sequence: TGTGCCAGTAATGCCTGGGACAAATTTAACTATGGCTACACCTTC. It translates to CASNAWDKFNYGYTF. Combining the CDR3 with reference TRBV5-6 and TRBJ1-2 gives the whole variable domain DAGVTQSPTHLIKTRGQQVTLRCSPKSGHDTVSWYQQALGQGPQFIFQYYEEEERQRGNFPDRFSGHQFPNYSSELNVNALLLGDSALYLCASNAWDKFNYGYTFGSGTRLTVV.

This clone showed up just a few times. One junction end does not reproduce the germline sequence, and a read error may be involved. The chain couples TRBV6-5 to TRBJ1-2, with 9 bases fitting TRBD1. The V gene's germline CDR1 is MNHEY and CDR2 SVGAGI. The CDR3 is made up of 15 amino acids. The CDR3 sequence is CATSQTGGEIYGYTF. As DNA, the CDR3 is TGTGCCACCAGTCAAACAGGGGGCGAAATTTATGGCTACACCTTC.

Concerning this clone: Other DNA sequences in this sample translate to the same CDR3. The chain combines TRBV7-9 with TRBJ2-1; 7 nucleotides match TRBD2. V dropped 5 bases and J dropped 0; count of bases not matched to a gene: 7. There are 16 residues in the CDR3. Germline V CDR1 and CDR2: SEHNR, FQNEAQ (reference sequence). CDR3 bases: TGTGCCAGCAGCCCTCGGGGCGGGAGCTCCTACAATGAGCAGTTCTTC. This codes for CASSPRGGSSYNEQFF.

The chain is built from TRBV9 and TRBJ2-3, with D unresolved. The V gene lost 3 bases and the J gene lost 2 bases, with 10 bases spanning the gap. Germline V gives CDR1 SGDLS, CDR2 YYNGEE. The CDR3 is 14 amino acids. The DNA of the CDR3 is TGTGCCAGCAGCGACGGGCGTTACACAGATACGCAGTATTTT. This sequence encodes CASSDGRYTDTQYF.

CDR3 nucleotides: TGTGCCAGCAGTGATCAGGGGGGTGGTGAAAAACTGTTTTTT. This translates into CASSDQGGGEKLFF. J is TRBJ1-4 and V is TRBV25-1, with 7 bases that match TRBD1. Per the germline V gene, CDR1 is MGHDK and CDR2 is SYGVNS. The CDR3 contains 14 residues. Germline trimming cut 3 bases from V and 7 bases from J; bases unmatched to any gene: 5. The full variable domain, its missing parts supplied by reference TRBV25-1 and TRBJ1-4, is EADIYQTPRYLVIGTGKKITLECSQTMGHDKMYWYQQDPGMELHLIHYSYGVNSTEKGDLSSESTVSRIRTEHFPLTLESARPSHTSQYLCASSDQGGGEKLFFGSGTQLSVL.

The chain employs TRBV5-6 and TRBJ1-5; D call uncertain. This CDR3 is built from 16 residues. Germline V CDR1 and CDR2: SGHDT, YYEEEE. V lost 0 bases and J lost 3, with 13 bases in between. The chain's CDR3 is CASSLALGGNNQPQHF. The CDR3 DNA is TGTGCCAGCAGCTTGGCCTTGGGTGGTAACAATCAGCCCCAGCATTTT.

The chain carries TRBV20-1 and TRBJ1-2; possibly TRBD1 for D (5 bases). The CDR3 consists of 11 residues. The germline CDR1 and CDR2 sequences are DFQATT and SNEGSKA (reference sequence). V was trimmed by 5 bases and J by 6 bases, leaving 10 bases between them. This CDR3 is CSASRGDGYTF. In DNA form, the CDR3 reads TGCAGTGCTTCCCGGGGGGATGGCTACACCTTC.

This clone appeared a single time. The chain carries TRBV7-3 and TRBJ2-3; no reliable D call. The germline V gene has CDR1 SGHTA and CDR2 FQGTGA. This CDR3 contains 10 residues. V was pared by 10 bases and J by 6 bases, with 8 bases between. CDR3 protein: CAIGWDTQYF. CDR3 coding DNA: TGTGCCATCGGGTGGGATACGCAGTATTTT.

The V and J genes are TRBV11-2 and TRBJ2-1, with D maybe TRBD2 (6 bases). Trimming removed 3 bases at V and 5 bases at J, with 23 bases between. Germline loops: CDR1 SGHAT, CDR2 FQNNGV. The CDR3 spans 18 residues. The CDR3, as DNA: TGTGCCAGCAGCTTGAACAACCTTCTAGCCGGAGGGCACAATGAGCAGTTCTTC. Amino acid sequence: CASSLNNLLAGGHNEQFF.